This paragraph reports one T cell receptor (beta chain). This sample stems from a study of blood T cell repertoires in COVID-19. CDR3 length: 14 residues. V shed 0 bases and J shed 7 bases, with 10 bases lying between them. The germline V gene encodes CDR1 GTSNPN and CDR2 SVGIG (reference sequence). Repertoires were generated with immunoSEQ multiplex PCR, while TCRdb's copy carries only in-frame clones and drops some. The top ten clones hold roughly 6.2% of a sample with roughly 120,000 clones, approximately 80% of them seen once. V gene TRBV30 combines with J gene TRBJ1-6, with a tentative D call TRBD1 (6 bases). This TCR was recovered from a man between 65 and 85 years old with acute or convalescent COVID-19. The specimen was peripheral blood. The CDR3 nucleotides are TGTGCCTGGAGTGTAGGGGGTATGAATTCACCCCTCCACTTT. Its translation: CAWSVGGMNSPLHF.